The source of this T cell receptor (beta chain) is a study of shared clonotypes between healthy human individuals. Overall study context: Aged between 18 and 49, the donors were two women and three men. Per donor, three plates held CD4 naive cells, three held CD4 memory, two held CD8 naive and one held CD8 memory.

This table comes from immunoSEQ multiplex PCR, and its TCRdb copy is limited to in-frame clones, with some not included. The sample gives 550,000 to 650,000 clones, 95% to 96% of which show up once; roughly 0.1% is in the top ten. CD45RO-negative CD8 cells positively selected for CCR7 made up the naive population, which excluded terminally differentiated effector memory CD45RA+ cells. Donation came from healthy HIV-negative adults that had no recent acute infections or vaccinations. The trim removed 2 bases at V and 3 bases at J, leaving 7 bases unmatched. From germline, CDR1 is LNHDA and CDR2 SQIVND (reference sequence). This CDR3 spans 16 amino acids.

The specimen sequenced was naive CD8+ T cells sorted from blood. The V call is TRBV19, the J call TRBJ1-2; 9 bases map to TRBD1. This receptor was obtained from a woman aged 30 to 39 in good health. This CDR3 reads CASSIWTGDFHYGYTF. The CDR3 region has the DNA TGTGCCAGTAGTATATGGACAGGGGACTTTCACTATGGCTACACCTTC.